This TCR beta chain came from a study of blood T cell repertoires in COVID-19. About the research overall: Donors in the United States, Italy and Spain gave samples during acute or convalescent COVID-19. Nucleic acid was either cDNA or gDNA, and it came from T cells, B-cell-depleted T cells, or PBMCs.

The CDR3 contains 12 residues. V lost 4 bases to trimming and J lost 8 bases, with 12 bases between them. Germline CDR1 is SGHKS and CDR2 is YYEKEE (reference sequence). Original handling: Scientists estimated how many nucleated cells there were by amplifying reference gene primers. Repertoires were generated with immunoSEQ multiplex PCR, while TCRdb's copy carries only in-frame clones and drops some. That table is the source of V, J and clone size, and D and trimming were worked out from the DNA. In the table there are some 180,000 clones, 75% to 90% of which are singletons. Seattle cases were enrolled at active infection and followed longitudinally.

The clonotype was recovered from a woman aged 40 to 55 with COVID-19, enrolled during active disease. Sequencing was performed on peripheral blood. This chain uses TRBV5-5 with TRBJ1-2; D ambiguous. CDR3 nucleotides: TGTGCCAGCAGCCTCTCCTCTCTGGGCTACACCTTC. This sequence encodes CASSLSSLGYTF.